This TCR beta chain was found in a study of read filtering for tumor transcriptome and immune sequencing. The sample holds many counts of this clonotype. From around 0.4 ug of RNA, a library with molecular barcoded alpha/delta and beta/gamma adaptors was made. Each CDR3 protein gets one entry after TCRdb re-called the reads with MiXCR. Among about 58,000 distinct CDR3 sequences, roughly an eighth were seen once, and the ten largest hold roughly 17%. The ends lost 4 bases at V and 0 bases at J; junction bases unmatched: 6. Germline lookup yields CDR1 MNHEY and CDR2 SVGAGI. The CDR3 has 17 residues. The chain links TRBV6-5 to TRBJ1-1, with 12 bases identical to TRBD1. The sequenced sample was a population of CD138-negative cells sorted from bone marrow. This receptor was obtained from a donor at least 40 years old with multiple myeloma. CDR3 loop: CASSFRDRGRVNTEAFF. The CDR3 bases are TGTGCCAGCAGTTTCCGGGACAGGGGGCGAGTGAACACTGAAGCTTTCTTT.